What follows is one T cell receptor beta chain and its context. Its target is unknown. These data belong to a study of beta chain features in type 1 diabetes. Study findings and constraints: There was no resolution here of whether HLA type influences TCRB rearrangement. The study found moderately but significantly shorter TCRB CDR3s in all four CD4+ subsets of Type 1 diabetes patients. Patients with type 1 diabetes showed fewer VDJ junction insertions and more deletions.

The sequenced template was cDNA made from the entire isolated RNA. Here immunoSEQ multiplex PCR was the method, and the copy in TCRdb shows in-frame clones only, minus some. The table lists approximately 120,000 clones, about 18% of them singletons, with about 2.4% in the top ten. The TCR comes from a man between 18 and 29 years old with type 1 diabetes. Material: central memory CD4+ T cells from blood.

The CDR3 is CASSFPGGRGNEQFF. In DNA form, the CDR3 reads TGTGCCAGCAGCTTCCCTGGCGGGAGAGGCAATGAGCAGTTCTTC. V and J are TRBV5-4 and TRBJ2-1, with 7 bases lining up with TRBD2. This CDR3 has 15 residues. V lost 2 bases and J lost 6; bases outside the gene matches: 8. Germline V gives CDR1 SGHNT, CDR2 YYREEE (reference sequence).